Each of the 25 T cell receptor beta chains below was sequenced from the same sample in a study. MiXCR, applied by TCRdb to the RT-PCR reads, yields one record per CDR3 protein. Of fewer than 800,000 distinct CDR3 sequences in the sample, 14% were seen once. Sequencing was performed on memory CD4+ T cells from blood. Receptors were obtained from a female donor in good health, serving as a healthy control.

Only a few counts were recorded for this clonotype. The chain is built from TRBV21-1 and TRBJ2-3; TRBD1 is the table's D call, not checked against the DNA. TRBV21-1 is a pseudogene segment. CDR3 size: 16 residues. CDR3 loop: CASSTCGRDGTDTQYF. CDR3 nucleotides: TGTGCCAGCAGCACCTGTGGCCGGGACGGCACAGATACGCAGTATTTT.

The chain couples TRBV20-1 to TRBJ2-7; D possibly matches TRBD1 or TRBD2 (5 bases each). There are 12 residues in the CDR3. The germline V and J ends were trimmed by 0 bases and 11 bases, with 14 bases remaining between them. Germline CDR1 and CDR2: DFQATT and SNEGSKA (reference sequence). CDR3 loop: CSARDPPGREYF. CDR3 bases: TGCAGTGCTAGAGATCCCCCGGGACGGGAGTACTTC.

The chain links TRBV5-1 to TRBJ2-1, with D possibly being TRBD2 (6 bases). The length of the CDR3 is 15 residues. Trimming pared 1 base from V and 1 base from J, leaving 9 bases between. Looked up from germline, CDR1 is SGHRS and CDR2 is YFSETQ. The CDR3 DNA is TGCGCCAGCAGCTTGTCGGGGGAATCCTACAATGAGCAGTTCTTC. This sequence encodes CASSLSGESYNEQFF.

The V call is TRBV7-2, the J call TRBJ2-5; possibly TRBD1 or TRBD2 for D (5 bases each). Germline values: CDR1 SGHTA, CDR2 FQGNSA. V was cut by 4 bases and J by 5 bases, with 14 bases left in between. This CDR3 is 14 amino acids long. The CDR3: CASSSVGWGETQYF. The CDR3 DNA is TGTGCCAGCAGCTCCGTCGGGTGGGGGGAGACCCAGTACTTC. The full variable domain, in which reference TRBV7-2 and TRBJ2-5 provide the parts outside the CDR3, is GAGVSQSPSNKVTEKGKDVELRCDPISGHTALYWYRQSLGQGLEFLIYFQGNSAPDKSGLPSDRFSAERTGGSVSTLTIQRTQQEDSAVYLCASSSVGWGETQYFGPGTRLLVL.

This clonotype showed up many times. The chain links TRBV12-3 or TRBV12-4 to TRBJ1-3; D call uncertain. The CDR3 covers 14 residues. V dropped 2 bases and J dropped 1 base, with 6 bases sitting between them. CDR3 residues: CASSLFGSGNTIYF. CDR3 coding DNA: TGTGCCAGCAGTTTATTTGGGTCTGGAAACACCATATATTTT.

This clonotype has more than one count but fewer than ten. The chain links TRBV7-3 to TRBJ2-3; possibly TRBD1 or TRBD2 for D (5 bases each). Germline-derived CDR1 and CDR2 are SGHTA and FQGTGA. V was trimmed by 7 bases and J by 5 bases, leaving 13 bases between them. The CDR3 sequence is 13 residues long. DNA of the CDR3: TGTGCCAGCACCCAGGGTGGGGGAGATACGCAGTATTTT. Encoded protein: CASTQGGGDTQYF.

The chain employs TRBV7-2 and TRBJ2-3; D is ambiguous. The germline gives CDR1 SGHTA, CDR2 FQGNSA. The CDR3 totals 13 residues. Between the trimmed V and J ends, which lost 8 bases and 4 bases, there was a span of 13 bases. As DNA, the CDR3 is TGTGCCAGCCTTAAGCATGGGCCAGATACGCAGTATTTT. Protein product: CASLKHGPDTQYF.

The chain links TRBV6-5 to TRBJ1-5; 9 nucleotides agree with TRBD1. Germline CDR1 and CDR2: MNHEY and SVGAGI. V lost 6 bases and J lost 0; bases outside the gene matches: 3. This CDR3 is built from 15 residues. The CDR3 region is CASRWDRDSNQPQHF. The DNA of the CDR3 is TGTGCCAGCAGATGGGACAGGGATAGCAATCAGCCCCAGCATTTT.

The chain combines TRBV3-1 with TRBJ2-5; 8 bases line up with TRBD2. Germline loops: CDR1 LGHDT, CDR2 YNNKEL (reference sequence). V shed 8 bases, J shed 4 bases, and the junction held 6 bases outside the gene matches. The CDR3 runs 13 residues. In nucleotides, the CDR3 is TGTGCCAGCGTCAGCGGGAGTATAGAGACCCAGTACTTC. Its translation is CASVSGSIETQYF.

The chain uses TRBV4-3 and TRBJ1-5; the D is unclear. The CDR3 has 16 amino acids. V dropped 0 bases and J dropped 9 bases, with 18 bases sitting between them. CDR1 LGHNA and CDR2 YSLEER come from the germline V gene. The CDR3: CASSQDPPGRPSPQHF. The CDR3 DNA is TGCGCCAGCAGCCAAGACCCTCCCGGTAGGCCCTCGCCCCAGCATTTT.

This clonotype was seen more than once but under ten times. The gene calls are TRBV6-1 and TRBJ2-3; D is unclear. Deletions cut 6 bases from V and 8 bases from J, with 15 bases between. The germline gives CDR1 MNHNS, CDR2 SASEGT. There are 13 residues in the CDR3. In nucleotides, the CDR3 is TGTGCCAGCAGGGATCACGGGCGCCCTACGCAGTATTTT. Translating it yields CASRDHGRPTQYF.

This clonotype was recorded at least ten times. The J gene is TRBJ2-3, the V gene TRBV30; no clear D. The CDR3 runs 12 residues. Trimming took off 0 bases at V and 5 bases at J, with 6 bases between the two ends. From germline, CDR1 is GTSNPN and CDR2 SVGIG (reference sequence). CDR3 bases: TGTGCCTGGAGTGTACTTAGAGATACGCAGTATTTT. Amino acids: CAWSVLRDTQYF.

Many counts were recorded for this clonotype. V is TRBV20-1 and J is TRBJ1-6; no clear D gene. The germline gives CDR1 DFQATT, CDR2 SNEGSKA (reference sequence). There are 13 residues in the CDR3. Trimming pared 8 bases from V and 2 bases from J, leaving 10 bases between. The CDR3 DNA follows: TGCAGTCCCGATCCCCCCTATAATTCACCCCTCCACTTT. Translation: CSPDPPYNSPLHF.

This clonotype was found many times. The V gene is TRBV29-1, the J gene TRBJ2-3; 11 bases agree with TRBD1. The CDR3 extends over 14 amino acids. Per the germline V gene, CDR1 is SQVTM and CDR2 is ANQGSEA. V shed 5 bases, J shed 4 bases, and the junction held 5 bases outside the gene matches. The CDR3, as DNA: TGCAGCGTTACCGGGACAGGGGGGGCAGATACGCAGTATTTT. Translated, it gives CSVTGTGGADTQYF.

This clonotype was counted ten times or more. The chain is built from TRBV7-9 and TRBJ2-3; possible D gene TRBD2, 5 bases. The germline CDR1 and CDR2 sequences are SEHNR and FQNEAQ (reference sequence). The CDR3 runs 14 residues. The ends were cut back, 6 bases at V and 1 base at J, with 11 bases in the middle. CDR3 DNA sequence: TGTGCCAGCAGTTCATCGGAGGGCACAGATACGCAGTATTTT. It yields the protein CASSSSEGTDTQYF. The entire variable domain, with the rest obtained from reference TRBV7-9 and TRBJ2-3, is as follows: DTGVSQNPRHKITKRGQNVTFRCDPISEHNRLYWYRQTLGQGPEFLTYFQNEAQLEKSRLLSDRFSAERPKGSFSTLEIQRTEQGDSAMYLCASSSSEGTDTQYFGPGTRLTVL.

This clonotype showed up just a few times. The chain is built from TRBV30 and TRBJ2-7; no reliable D call. V lost 5 bases and J 7 bases, leaving 15 bases between the germline ends. Germline CDR1 and CDR2: GTSNPN and SVGIG (reference sequence). This CDR3 is 12 amino acids long. CDR3 DNA sequence: TGTGCCTGGGATGGCCTGGCAGATGAGCAGTACTTC. Residues: CAWDGLADEQYF.

The chain is built from TRBV10-3 and TRBJ2-1; 9 bases line up with TRBD2. The J segment lost 3 bases and the V segment lost 0 bases, leaving 15 bases of the junction unmatched. CDR3 size: 20 residues. Per germline, CDR1 ENHRY and CDR2 SYGVKD. The CDR3 is CAISESRGSGSGVFYNEQFF. In DNA, the CDR3 is TGTGCCATCAGTGAGTCCCGGGGTAGCGGGAGCGGGGTCTTCTACAATGAGCAGTTCTTC.

The chain links TRBV7-2 to TRBJ1-1; D is undetermined. From germline, CDR1 is SGHTA and CDR2 FQGNSA. V was clipped by 7 bases and J by 10 bases, with 16 bases between them. This CDR3 spans 12 amino acids. CDR3: CASTPSNPRAFF. Here the CDR3 DNA reads TGTGCCAGCACCCCCTCAAATCCACGAGCTTTCTTT.

This clonotype was found a few times. The V gene is TRBV28, the J gene TRBJ2-7, with D hard to call. V lost 5 bases, J lost 5 bases, and 19 bases lay in between. CDR3 length: 15 residues. CDR1 and CDR2 from the germline V gene are MDHEN and SYDVKM. The CDR3 nucleotides read TGTGCCAGCAGTCTTCCCGGGTCCTCCATAAACGAGCAGTACTTC. Its protein product is CASSLPGSSINEQYF. The full variable domain, completed using reference TRBV28 and TRBJ2-7, is DVKVTQSSRYLVKRTGEKVFLECVQDMDHENMFWYRQDPGLGLRLIYFSYDVKMKEKGDIPEGYSVSREKKERFSLILESASTNQTSMYLCASSLPGSSINEQYFGPGTRLTVT.

This clonotype came up many times. CDR3 region: CASSLEMGLGQPQHF. As DNA, the CDR3 is TGTGCCAGCAGCTTAGAGATGGGGTTGGGACAGCCCCAGCATTTT. The rearrangement uses TRBV7-2 and TRBJ1-5; D is undetermined. Germline CDR1 reads SGHTA; CDR2 reads FQGNSA. The CDR3 covers 15 residues. Trimming pared 1 base from V and 7 bases from J, leaving 14 bases between.

The genes are TRBV7-9 and TRBJ2-2; D unclear. Germline V CDR1 and CDR2: SEHNR, FQNEAQ (reference sequence). CDR3 length equals 14 residues. Deletions cut 3 bases from V and 7 bases from J, with 12 bases between. The CDR3 reads CASSFSNLVGELFF. Here the CDR3 DNA reads TGTGCCAGCAGCTTTAGCAATTTGGTCGGGGAGCTGTTTTTT.

This clonotype turned up a few times. This rearrangement joins TRBV12-3 or TRBV12-4 to TRBJ2-7; 10 bases agree with TRBD2. The CDR3 is 15 residues long. Trimming removed 3 bases from V and 5 bases from J; junction bases left unmatched: 7. The CDR3 nucleotides are TGTGCCAGCAGTTTCGAAAGCGGGAGGGCAAACGAGCAGTACTTC. Encoded protein: CASSFESGRANEQYF.

This clonotype came up many times. The chain employs TRBV10-3 and TRBJ1-6; TRBD1 matches at 7 bases. The CDR3 sequence is 14 residues long. In germline, CDR1 is ENHRY, CDR2 SYGVKD. J was trimmed by 7 bases and V by 6 bases; bases with no gene match: 6. The CDR3 region has the DNA TGTGCCATCAGACCGGGACAGACGAATTCACCCCTCCACTTT. Its protein product is CAIRPGQTNSPLHF.

Ten or more counts support this clonotype. This chain links TRBV20-1 with TRBJ1-4, with D perhaps TRBD1 (5 bases). The V end was cut by 5 bases, the J end by 6 bases, with 13 bases between. CDR3 length: 13 amino acids. CDR1 DFQATT and CDR2 SNEGSKA come from the germline V gene (reference sequence). In DNA form, the CDR3 reads TGCAGTGCTGATACGGGGGGGGATGAAAAACTGTTTTTT. The encoded protein is CSADTGGDEKLFF.

This clonotype was observed many times. The chain is built from TRBV6-5 and TRBJ2-1; 12 nucleotides align to TRBD2. Germline V gives CDR1 MNHEY, CDR2 SVGAGI. CDR3 length: 15 residues. The junction had 3 bases not matched to a gene; V was cut back by 6 bases and J by 3 bases. In DNA form, the CDR3 reads TGTGCCAGCAGACTAGCGGGAGGACACTACAATGAGCAGTTCTTC. This codes for CASRLAGGHYNEQFF.